Given below is one T cell receptor beta chain in context. The authors' processing: Cell counts per sample came from amplifying reference gene primers. TCRdb's copy holds only in-frame clones and misses some; the assay was immunoSEQ multiplex PCR. That table is the source of V, J and clone size, and D and trimming were worked out from the DNA. This sample has some 130,000 clones, with more than 75% found just once. Those who participated ranged in age from roughly 18 to 95 years and resided in approximately 26 US areas. Assignment of participants to cohorts was predicated upon participant-reported clinical history. Symptom resolution, clearance, or two negative PCRs marked the recovered donors of Cohort 3. This entry comes from a study of blood T cell repertoires in COVID-19. Germline CDR1 ENHRY, CDR2 SYGVKD. The ends lost 11 bases at V and 0 bases at J; junction bases unmatched: 5. CDR3 length: 13 amino acids.

This TCR came from a woman in her forties or fifties who had recovered from COVID-19. The gene calls are TRBV10-3 and TRBJ2-7; 9 positions match TRBD1. Sequenced input: PBMCs or T cells enriched from blood (not recorded which). The CDR3 reads CAVRDRDSYEQYF. The CDR3 region has the DNA TGTGCCGTCCGGGACAGGGACTCCTACGAGCAGTACTTC.